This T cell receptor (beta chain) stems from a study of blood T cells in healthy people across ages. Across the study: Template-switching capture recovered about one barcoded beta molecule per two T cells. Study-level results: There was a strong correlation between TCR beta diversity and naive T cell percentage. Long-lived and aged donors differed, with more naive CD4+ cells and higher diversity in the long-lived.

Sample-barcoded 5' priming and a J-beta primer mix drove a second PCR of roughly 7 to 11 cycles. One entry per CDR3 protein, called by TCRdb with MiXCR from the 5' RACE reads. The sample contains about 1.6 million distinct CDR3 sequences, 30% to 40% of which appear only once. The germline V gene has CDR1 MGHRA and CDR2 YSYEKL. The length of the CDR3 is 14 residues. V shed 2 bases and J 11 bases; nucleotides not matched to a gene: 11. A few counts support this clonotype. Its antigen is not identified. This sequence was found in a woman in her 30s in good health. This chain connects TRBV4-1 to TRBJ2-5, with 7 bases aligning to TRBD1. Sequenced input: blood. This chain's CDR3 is CASSQYSSQGEQYF. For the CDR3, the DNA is TGCGCCAGCAGCCAATACTCCTCCCAGGGGGAACAGTACTTC.